A single TCR beta chain is shown here with its context. Though probably carrying unrecorded immune exposures, donors were nominally healthy at sampling. This sample is drawn from a study of cytomegalovirus exposure and HLA in healthy donors. The wider study: Out of 398 genotyped donors, roughly 78% belonged to the Caucasian-associated ancestry cluster.

The germline V gene encodes CDR1 SGHDT and CDR2 YYEEEE. The germline V and J ends were trimmed by 0 bases and 6 bases, with 16 bases remaining between them. CDR3 length: 16 amino acids. The PCR had 60 Vbeta and 13 Jbeta primers. Original processing notes: Later analysis identified tens of millions of unique TCR beta chains, about 12 million shared. This table comes from immunoSEQ multiplex PCR, and its TCRdb copy is limited to in-frame clones, with some not included. V, J and clone size are taken as reported in that table, and D and trimming were inferred from the DNA itself. The sample table sets out roughly 120,000 clones.

The sequenced sample consisted of PBMCs. The TCR comes from a man aged 35-49 years in good health and CMV-seronegative. This chain links TRBV5-6 with TRBJ2-1, with a possible D match to TRBD1 (6 bases). The chain's CDR3 is CASSLVRAATGNEQFF. CDR3 DNA sequence: TGTGCCAGCAGCTTGGTTCGAGCAGCGACAGGCAATGAGCAGTTCTTC.